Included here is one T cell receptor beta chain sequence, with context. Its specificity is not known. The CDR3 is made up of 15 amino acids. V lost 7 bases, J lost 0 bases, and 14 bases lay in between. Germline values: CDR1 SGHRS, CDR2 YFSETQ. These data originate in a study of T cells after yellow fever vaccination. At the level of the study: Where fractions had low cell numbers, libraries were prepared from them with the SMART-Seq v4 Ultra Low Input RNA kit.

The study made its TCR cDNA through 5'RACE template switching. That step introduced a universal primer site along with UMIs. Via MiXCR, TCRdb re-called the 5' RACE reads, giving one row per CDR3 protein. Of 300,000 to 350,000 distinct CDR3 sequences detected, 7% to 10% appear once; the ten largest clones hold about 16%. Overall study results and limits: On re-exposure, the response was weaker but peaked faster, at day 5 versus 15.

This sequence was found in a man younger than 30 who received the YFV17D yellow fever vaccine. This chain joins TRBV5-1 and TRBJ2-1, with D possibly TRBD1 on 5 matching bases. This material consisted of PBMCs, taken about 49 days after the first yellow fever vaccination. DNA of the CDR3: TGCGCCAGCCGAATTGACAGTAGCTCCTACAATGAGCAGTTCTTC. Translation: CASRIDSSSYNEQFF.